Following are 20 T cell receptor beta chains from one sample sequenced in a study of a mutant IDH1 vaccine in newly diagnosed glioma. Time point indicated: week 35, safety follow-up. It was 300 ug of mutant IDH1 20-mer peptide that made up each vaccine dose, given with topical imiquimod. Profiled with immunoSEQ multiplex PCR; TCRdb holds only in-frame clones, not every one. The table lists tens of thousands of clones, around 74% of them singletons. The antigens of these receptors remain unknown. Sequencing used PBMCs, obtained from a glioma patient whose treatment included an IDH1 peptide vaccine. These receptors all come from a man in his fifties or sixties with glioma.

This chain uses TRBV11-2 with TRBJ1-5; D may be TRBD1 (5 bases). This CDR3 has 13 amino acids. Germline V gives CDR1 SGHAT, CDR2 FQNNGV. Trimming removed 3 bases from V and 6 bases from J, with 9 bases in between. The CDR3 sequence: CASSLGVGQPQHF. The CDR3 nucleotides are TGTGCCAGCAGCTTGGGGGTCGGTCAGCCCCAGCATTTT. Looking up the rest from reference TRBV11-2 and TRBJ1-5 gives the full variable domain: EAGVAQSPRYKIIEKRQSVAFWCNPISGHATLYWYQQILGQGPKLLIQFQNNGVVDDSQLPKDRFSAERLKGVDSTLKIQPAKLEDSAVYLCASSLGVGQPQHFGDGTRLSIL.

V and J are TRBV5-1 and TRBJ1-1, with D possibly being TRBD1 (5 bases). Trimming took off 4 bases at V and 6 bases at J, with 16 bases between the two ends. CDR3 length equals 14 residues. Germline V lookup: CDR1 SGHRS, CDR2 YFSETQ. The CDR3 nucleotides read TGCGCCAGCAGCCCGCCGGGGGGAGGGGCTGAAGCTTTCTTT. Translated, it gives CASSPPGGGAEAFF.

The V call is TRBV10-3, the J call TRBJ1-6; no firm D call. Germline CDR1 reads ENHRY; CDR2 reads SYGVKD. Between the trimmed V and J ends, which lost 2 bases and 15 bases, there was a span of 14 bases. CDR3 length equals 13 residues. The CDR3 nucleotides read TGTGCCATCAGTGAGGTCCTTATACAGAACCTCCACTTT. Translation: CAISEVLIQNLHF.

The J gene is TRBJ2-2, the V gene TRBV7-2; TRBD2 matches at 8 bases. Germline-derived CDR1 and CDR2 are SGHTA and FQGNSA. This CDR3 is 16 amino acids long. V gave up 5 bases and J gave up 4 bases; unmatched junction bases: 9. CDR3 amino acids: CASSPGGGPGTGELFF. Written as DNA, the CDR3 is TGTGCCAGCAGCCCCGGCGGGGGGCCGGGCACCGGGGAGCTGTTTTTT.

The CDR3, as DNA: TGTGCCAGCAGTGGCTCGGAGGGATCCCCTGAAGCTTTCTTT. Protein sequence: CASSGSEGSPEAFF. This chain links TRBV6-6 with TRBJ1-1; D not certain. V was pared by 5 bases and J by 6 bases, with 16 bases between. The CDR3 has 14 amino acids. CDR1 MNHNY and CDR2 SVGAGI come from the germline V gene (reference sequence).

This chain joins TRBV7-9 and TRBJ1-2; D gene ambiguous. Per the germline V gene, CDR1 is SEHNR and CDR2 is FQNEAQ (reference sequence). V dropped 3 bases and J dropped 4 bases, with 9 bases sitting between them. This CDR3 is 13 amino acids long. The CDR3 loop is CASSFGDSYGYTF. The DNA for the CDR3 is TGTGCCAGCAGCTTTGGGGATAGCTATGGCTACACCTTC.

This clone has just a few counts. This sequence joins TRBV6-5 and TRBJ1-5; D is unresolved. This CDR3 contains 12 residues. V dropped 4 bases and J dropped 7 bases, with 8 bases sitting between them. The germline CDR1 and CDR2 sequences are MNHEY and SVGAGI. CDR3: CASSLRGQPQHF. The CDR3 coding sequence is TGTGCCAGCAGTTTAAGAGGCCAGCCCCAGCATTTT.

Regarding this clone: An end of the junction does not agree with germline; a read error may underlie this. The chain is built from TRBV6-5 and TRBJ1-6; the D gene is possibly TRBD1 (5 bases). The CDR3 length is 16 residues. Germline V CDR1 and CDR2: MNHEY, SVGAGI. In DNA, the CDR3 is TGTGCCAGCAGTTACGAGCAGGGCTCCTTTAATTCACCCCTCCACTTT. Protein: CASSYEQGSFNSPLHF.

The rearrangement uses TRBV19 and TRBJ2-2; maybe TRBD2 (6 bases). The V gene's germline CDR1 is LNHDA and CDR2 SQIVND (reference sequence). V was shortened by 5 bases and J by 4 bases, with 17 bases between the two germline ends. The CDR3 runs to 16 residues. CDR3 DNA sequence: TGTGCCAGTAGTCAGTTTGCCGGGGGATTCACCGGGGAGCTGTTTTTT. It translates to CASSQFAGGFTGELFF.

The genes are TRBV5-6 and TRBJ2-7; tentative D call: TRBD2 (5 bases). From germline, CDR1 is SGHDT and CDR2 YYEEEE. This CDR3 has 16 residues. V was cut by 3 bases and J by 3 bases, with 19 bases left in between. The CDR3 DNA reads TGTGCCAGCAGCTCCCGAGCCTTAGGACGGGACTACGAGCAGTACTTC. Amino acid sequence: CASSSRALGRDYEQYF.

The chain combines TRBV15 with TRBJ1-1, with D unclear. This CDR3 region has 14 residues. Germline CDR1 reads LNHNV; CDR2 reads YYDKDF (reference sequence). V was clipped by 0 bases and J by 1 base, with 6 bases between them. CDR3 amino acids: CATSRDFTNTEAFF. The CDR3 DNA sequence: TGTGCCACCAGCAGAGATTTTACGAACACTGAAGCTTTCTTT.

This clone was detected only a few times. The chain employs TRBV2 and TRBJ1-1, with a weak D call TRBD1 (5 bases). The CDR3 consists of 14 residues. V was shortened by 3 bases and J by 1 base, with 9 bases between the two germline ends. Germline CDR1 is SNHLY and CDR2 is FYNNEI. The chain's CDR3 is CASSDGGSNTEAFF. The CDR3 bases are TGTGCCAGCAGTGACGGGGGATCGAACACTGAAGCTTTCTTT.

CDR3 coding DNA: TGTGCCAGCGTCAACACTGAAGCTTTCTTT. Encoded protein: CASVNTEAFF. The chain links TRBV7-9 to TRBJ1-1; no definite D call. V lost 8 bases and J lost 2, with 3 bases in between. Germline-derived CDR1 and CDR2 are SEHNR and FQNEAQ (reference sequence). CDR3 length equals 10 residues.

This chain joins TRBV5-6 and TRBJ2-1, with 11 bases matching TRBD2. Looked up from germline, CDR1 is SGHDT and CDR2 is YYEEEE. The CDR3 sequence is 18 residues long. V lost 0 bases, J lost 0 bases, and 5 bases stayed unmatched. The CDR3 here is CASSLDLAGGFSYNEQFF. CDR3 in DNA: TGTGCCAGCAGCTTGGACCTAGCGGGGGGCTTCTCCTACAATGAGCAGTTCTTC.

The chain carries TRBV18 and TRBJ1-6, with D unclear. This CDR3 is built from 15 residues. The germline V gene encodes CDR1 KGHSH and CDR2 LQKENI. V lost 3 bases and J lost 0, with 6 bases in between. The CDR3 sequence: CASSPTDSYNSPLHF. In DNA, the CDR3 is TGTGCCAGCTCACCCACGGACTCCTATAATTCACCCCTCCACTTT.

CDR3 DNA sequence: TGCGCCAGCAGCTTGGACCCGCAGGGGCGAGACACTGAAGCTTTCTTT. Encoded protein: CASSLDPQGRDTEAFF. The chain couples TRBV5-1 to TRBJ1-1; a weak D match, TRBD1 (6 bases). The germline CDR1 and CDR2 sequences are SGHRS and YFSETQ. CDR3 length equals 16 residues. V was pared by 0 bases and J by 3 bases, with 15 bases between. Full variable domain (missing parts from reference TRBV5-1 and TRBJ1-1): KAGVTQTPRYLIKTRGQQVTLSCSPISGHRSVSWYQQTPGQGLQFLFEYFSETQRNKGNFPGRFSGRQFSNSRSEMNVSTLELGDSALYLCASSLDPQGRDTEAFFGQGTRLTVV.

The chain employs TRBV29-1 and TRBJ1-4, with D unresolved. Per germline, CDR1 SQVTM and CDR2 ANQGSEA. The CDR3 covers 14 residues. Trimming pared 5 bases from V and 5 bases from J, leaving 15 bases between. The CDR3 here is CSVTIGRENEKLFF. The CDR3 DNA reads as TGCAGCGTTACCATCGGACGGGAAAATGAAAAACTGTTTTTT.

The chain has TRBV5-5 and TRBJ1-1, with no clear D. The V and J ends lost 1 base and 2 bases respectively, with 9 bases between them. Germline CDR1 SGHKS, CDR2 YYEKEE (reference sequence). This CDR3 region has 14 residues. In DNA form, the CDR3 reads TGTGCCAGCAGCTTGCCTGAGATAAACACTGAAGCTTTCTTT. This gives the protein CASSLPEINTEAFF.

CDR3 amino acids: CASSVDGGAGNEQFF. The CDR3 DNA follows: TGTGCCAGCAGCGTAGACGGGGGGGCGGGCAATGAGCAGTTCTTC. The V and J genes are TRBV9 and TRBJ2-1; 8 positions match TRBD2. This CDR3 has 15 residues. With V trimmed by 0 bases and J by 6 bases, 5 bases remained unmatched. Looked up from germline, CDR1 is SGDLS and CDR2 is YYNGEE.

The CDR3 nucleotides are TGTGCCAGCAGCCAGCAGAACACTGAAGCTTTCTTT. The encoded protein is CASSQQNTEAFF. The chain couples TRBV4-2 to TRBJ1-1; D not resolved. The germline CDR1 and CDR2 sequences are LGHNA and YNFKEQ. The ends were cut back, 3 bases at V and 1 base at J, with 3 bases in the middle. The CDR3 covers 12 residues.